This TCR beta chain derives from a study of CD8 T cells in Susac syndrome. Study-wide results and limits: Within Susac syndrome CD4+ T cell repertoires, clonal expansion was not evident. Only a relatively small number of individuals were included in the TCR sequencing and HLA analysis.

Points on this clonotype: The antigen is undetermined.

RNA in amounts of roughly 0.5 to 1 ug was reverse transcribed with random hexamers. Each CDR3 protein is one row after TCRdb ran MiXCR on the immunoSEQ multiplex PCR reads. The sample contains under 200,000 distinct CDR3 sequences, around 94% of which appear only once. The study sequenced TCR beta in blood CD8+ and CD4+ T cells. Patients with Susac syndrome met diagnostic criteria that were recently defined for definite or probable disease. Sequencing was carried out using CD4+ T cells from PBMCs. This TCR derives from a human donor with Susac syndrome.

The CDR3 sequence: CASSNLPRDPRRYGYTF. CDR3 DNA sequence: TGTGCCAGCAGCAACCTACCCCGGGACCCCCGCCGATATGGCTACACCTTC. The rearrangement links TRBV21-1 to TRBJ1-2; the tabulated D call, TRBD1, remains unverified against the DNA. TRBV21-1 corresponds to a pseudogene. There are 17 residues in the CDR3.